This is a list of T cell receptor beta chains from one sample in a study of CD8 T cells in Susac syndrome. TCRdb called the immunoSEQ multiplex PCR reads again in MiXCR, with one record for every CDR3 protein. This table holds about 250,000 distinct CDR3 sequences, 90% to 95% found once. Material: CD4+ T cells from PBMCs. These TCRs come from a human donor with multiple sclerosis. The CDR3 runs from the conserved cysteine through the conserved F or W. D genes are given only for firm matches.

CDR3	DNA	D	V	J
CASSQDGRGHYGYTF	TGTGCCAGCAGCCAAGATGGCAGGGGGCACTATGGCTACACCTTC	TRBD1	TRBV4-2	TRBJ1-2
CASSYPGGSGNTGELFF	TGTGCCAGCAGTTACCCCGGGGGTAGCGGGAACACCGGGGAGCTGTTTTTT	NA	TRBV6-2/TRBV6-3	TRBJ2-2
CAISGPSDTQYF	TGTGCCATCAGTGGTCCGTCGGATACGCAGTATTTT	NA	TRBV10-3	TRBJ2-3
CASAGSPPGNTIYF	TGTGCCAGCGCCGGGAGCCCGCCGGGGAACACCATATATTTT	NA	TRBV9	TRBJ1-3
CASRETWGGYTF	TGTGCCAGCAGAGAGACTTGGGGTGGCTACACCTTC	NA	TRBV2	TRBJ1-2
CASTAQDRALPTDTQYF	TGTGCCAGCACCGCGCAGGACAGAGCTCTTCCCACAGATACGCAGTATTTT	NA	TRBV5-6	TRBJ2-3
CASVDPYRKTGELFF	TGCGCCAGCGTCGACCCCTACAGGAAAACCGGGGAGCTGTTTTTT	NA	TRBV23-1	TRBJ2-2
CSASARGRLYGYTF	TGCAGTGCTAGCGCCAGGGGGCGCCTCTATGGCTACACCTTC	TRBD1	TRBV20-1	TRBJ1-2
CASSEAPKGDTQYF	TGTGCCAGCAGTGAAGCGCCCAAGGGGGATACGCAGTATTTT	NA	TRBV2	TRBJ2-3
CASSLNGGQVAEAFF	TGTGCCAGCAGCTTAAACGGGGGGCAGGTCGCTGAAGCTTTCTTT	NA	TRBV7-3	TRBJ1-1
CASSLAGSLDEQFF	TGTGCCAGCAGTTTAGCAGGGTCTCTGGATGAGCAGTTCTTC	NA	TRBV27	TRBJ2-1
CASSRSTSIGELFF	TGTGCCAGCAGTAGGAGCACTAGCATAGGGGAGCTGTTTTTT	NA	TRBV12-3/TRBV12-4	TRBJ2-2
CSARDSAPLGETQYF	TGCAGTGCCCGCGATAGCGCACCCCTGGGGGAGACCCAGTACTTC	NA	TRBV20-1	TRBJ2-5
CATRVGGAGELFF	TGTGCCACTCGCGTCGGAGGGGCCGGGGAGCTGTTTTTT	NA	TRBV24-1	TRBJ2-2
CASSLTSLSGTQYF	TGTGCCAGCAGTTTGACTTCCCTGTCGGGGACCCAGTACTTC	NA	TRBV12-3/TRBV12-4	TRBJ2-5
CASGHGPHNEKLFF	TGTGCCAGCGGACACGGCCCGCATAATGAAAAACTGTTTTTT	NA	TRBV3-1	TRBJ1-4